This TCR beta chain was captured in a study of T cell responses to AZD1222 COVID-19 vaccine. Study-wide points: CD4 TCRs covered the whole spike, strongest at regions 160-218 and 743-854. White British ancestry dominated among donors, who included more females, and clonal diversity was possibly underestimated. At baseline, seropositivity was found in only 5 to 7 AZD1222 recipients.

Concerning this clone itself: The antigen is not known.

Assay used: immunoSEQ multiplex PCR; TCRdb lists only in-frame clones, some missing. The sample includes about 130,000 clones, roughly 92% of them seen just once. V trimming: 2 bases; J trimming: 10 bases; junction bases outside the gene matches: 2. Germline V lookup: CDR1 MNHEY, CDR2 SMNVEV (reference sequence). The CDR3 contains 13 residues. The sequences come from peripheral blood, collected on day 0 of AZD1222 vaccination. This clonotype originated in an adult in good health. The chain combines TRBV27 with TRBJ1-6; TRBD1 agrees at 7 bases. Here the CDR3 reads CASSLGTDSPLHF. For the CDR3, the DNA is TGTGCCAGCAGTTTAGGGACAGACTCACCCCTCCACTTT.